This T cell receptor beta chain was obtained from a study of blood T cell repertoires in COVID-19. From germline, CDR1 is WNHNN and CDR2 SYGVQD (reference sequence). The CDR3 is 15 amino acids. Between the trimmed V and J ends, which lost 4 bases and 5 bases, there was a span of 17 bases. Original processing notes: Reference gene primers were amplified, and this amplification served to estimate nucleated cell counts. Using immunoSEQ multiplex PCR, the repertoire was profiled, and TCRdb retains in-frame clones only, with some absent. Clone size and V and J calls were adopted from that table, with D and trimming inferred from the DNA. The table shows more than 250,000 clones, with about nine tenths occurring only once. Participants, 18 to 89 years old, spanned approximately 25 US areas. Membership in each cohort depended on participant-reported clinical history.

The sample was PBMCs or T cells enriched from blood (not recorded which). This clonotype was sampled from a woman aged 18-35 years who had recovered from COVID-19. The chain links TRBV10-1 to TRBJ1-1, with D perhaps TRBD1 (5 bases). The CDR3 spells CASSVGRGIGTEAFF. The DNA of the CDR3 is TGCGCCAGCAGTGTGGGGCGCGGTATCGGGACTGAAGCTTTCTTT.